This TCR beta chain was documented in a study of T cell repertoires in cytomegalovirus infection. Overall study context: Through public TCR beta signatures, both CMV infection and matching HLA type were indicated.

The CDR3 is made up of 15 amino acids. Germline V gene data show CDR1 as MNHNS and CDR2 as SASEGT. With 5 bases removed from V and 1 base from J, the gap between germline ends came to 14 bases. This clonotype was picked up many times. What it binds is not known. In TCRdb, the reads were re-called with MiXCR into one record per CDR3 protein. The sample holds about a million distinct CDR3 sequences; 30% to 40% are singletons and the top ten take under 15%. The sequences come from cultured CD8+ T cells from PBMCs, collected from culture after CMV antigen stimulation. The chain uses TRBV6-1 and TRBJ1-1; no clear D gene. The origin of this receptor is a human donor in good health (CMV status not recorded). Some clones in this sample may be carry-over from other donors' samples. CDR3 sequence (DNA): TGTGCCAGCAGTCCCCAATTTCATTGGAACACTGAAGCTTTCTTT. It translates to CASSPQFHWNTEAFF.